Shown below are 31 T cell receptor beta chains from a single sample sequenced in a study of T cell repertoires in cytomegalovirus infection. TCRdb re-derived calls from the reads in MiXCR, one entry per CDR3 protein. The sample contains some 440,000 distinct CDR3 sequences, around 32% of which appear only once. The sample comprised PBMCs. These receptors were collected from a human donor in good health (CMV status not recorded). Some clones in this sample may be carry-over from other donors' samples.

The chain carries TRBV5-4 and TRBJ2-2, with 7 bases matching TRBD2. The V and J ends lost 4 bases and 3 bases, in that order; junction bases with no gene match: 9. The CDR3 is 16 amino acids. Germline V gene lookup returns CDR1 SGHNT and CDR2 YYREEE (reference sequence). The CDR3 is CASSPRLARHTGELFF. The CDR3 nucleotides read TGTGCCAGCAGCCCGAGACTAGCTCGGCACACCGGGGAGCTGTTTTTT.

To note about this clonotype: Because it lacks the conserved phenylalanine or tryptophan at the end, this CDR3 is likely a read error. V usage is TRBV2 and J usage is TRBJ1-2; D is ambiguous. Germline V gives CDR1 SNHLY, CDR2 FYNNEI. V was trimmed by 6 bases and J by 2 bases, leaving 10 bases between them. The CDR3 spans 13 residues. Written as DNA, the CDR3 is TGTGCCAGCAGCCAAGATCTGAACTATGGCTACACCTTA. Its translation: CASSQDLNYGYTL.

The chain is built from TRBV4-1 and TRBJ1-6; 9 nucleotides line up with TRBD1. The length of the CDR3 is 20 residues. Trimming cost V 1 base and J 9 bases; bases outside gene matches: 19. Germline-derived CDR1 and CDR2 are MGHRA and YSYEKL. In nucleotides, the CDR3 is TGCGCCAGCAGCCAAGTGATAAGGACAGGGGAAGATTTCGGTGGTTCACCCCTCCACTTT. This sequence encodes CASSQVIRTGEDFGGSPLHF.

This clonotype was recorded a few times. The J gene is TRBJ2-5, the V gene TRBV7-2, with D possibly being TRBD2 (5 bases). Germline CDR1 and CDR2: SGHTA and FQGNSA. The CDR3 runs 13 residues. Trimming removed 1 base at V and 7 bases at J, with 10 bases between. DNA of the CDR3: TGTGCCAGCAGCTTAGACCTAGCCGGGACCCAGTACTTC. Its translation: CASSLDLAGTQYF. Full variable domain (outside the CDR3, taken from reference TRBV7-2 and TRBJ2-5): GAGVSQSPSNKVTEKGKDVELRCDPISGHTALYWYRQSLGQGLEFLIYFQGNSAPDKSGLPSDRFSAERTGGSVSTLTIQRTQQEDSAVYLCASSLDLAGTQYFGPGTRLLVL.

Of note for this clonotype: This may arise from a read error, as a much more abundant clone is one base away. This CDR3 fails to terminate in the conserved phenylalanine or tryptophan, so it likely reflects a read error. V gene TRBV7-2 combines with J gene TRBJ2-5; D possibly matches TRBD1 or TRBD2 (5 bases each). V lost 5 bases and J 5 bases, leaving 15 bases between the germline ends. CDR1 SGHTA and CDR2 FQGNSA come from the germline V gene. The CDR3 is 14 residues long. CDR3 sequence (DNA): TGTGCCAGCAGCCCCCGTGGGACCCTGGAGACCCAGTACTTA. It encodes CASSPRGTLETQYL.

At least ten counts were recorded for this clonotype. The rearrangement uses TRBV7-2 and TRBJ1-5; no reliable D call. CDR1 is SGHTA, CDR2 FQGNSA, per germline. This CDR3 is built from 14 residues. V was pared by 2 bases and J by 0 bases, with 5 bases between. The CDR3 here is CASSLILSNQPQHF. DNA of the CDR3: TGTGCCAGCAGCTTAATACTTAGCAATCAGCCCCAGCATTTT. Looking up the rest from reference TRBV7-2 and TRBJ1-5 gives the full variable domain: GAGVSQSPSNKVTEKGKDVELRCDPISGHTALYWYRQSLGQGLEFLIYFQGNSAPDKSGLPSDRFSAERTGGSVSTLTIQRTQQEDSAVYLCASSLILSNQPQHFGDGTRLSIL.

In this sample, this clonotype turned up a few times. The chain has TRBV7-8 and TRBJ2-3; tentatively, D is TRBD1 (6 bases). The CDR3 has 15 residues. V was cut by 5 bases and J by 5 bases, with 17 bases left in between. In germline, CDR1 is SGHVS, CDR2 FQNEAQ. DNA of the CDR3: TGTGCCAGCAGCCCATACAGGGTAAGCCAAGATACGCAGTATTTT. As protein: CASSPYRVSQDTQYF. The full variable domain, with the rest looked up from reference TRBV7-8 and TRBJ2-3, is GAGVSQSPRYKVAKRGQDVALRCDPISGHVSLFWYQQALGQGPEFLTYFQNEAQLDKSGLPSDRFFAERPEGSVSTLKIQRTQQEDSAVYLCASSPYRVSQDTQYFGPGTRLTVL.

About this clonotype itself: At one end, the junction sequence differs from germline, possibly due to a read error. This chain uses TRBV4-3 with TRBJ2-1, with 11 bases matching TRBD2. Germline assignment: CDR1 LGHNA and CDR2 YSLEER. The CDR3 totals 18 residues. Written as DNA, the CDR3 is TGCGCCAGCAGACAAGGGACAGGGCTAGCGGGGGGTCACAATGAGCAGTTCTTC. As protein: CASRQGTGLAGGHNEQFF.

This chain connects TRBV19 to TRBJ2-5, with D maybe TRBD2 (6 bases). Germline CDR1 reads LNHDA; CDR2 reads SQIVND (reference sequence). CDR3 length: 15 residues. The V and J ends lost 7 bases and 3 bases respectively, with 18 bases between them. The CDR3 loop reads CASTAIGGRKETQYF. CDR3 in DNA: TGTGCCAGTACCGCGATCGGGGGACGGAAAGAGACCCAGTACTTC.

The gene calls are TRBV19 and TRBJ1-1; TRBD1 aligns across 9 bases. This CDR3 region has 16 residues. Germline V gene lookup returns CDR1 LNHDA and CDR2 SQIVND (reference sequence). Trimming cost V 4 bases and J 5 bases; bases outside gene matches: 11. The CDR3 region is CASSTAQGAVETEAFF. In DNA, the CDR3 is TGTGCCAGTAGTACCGCACAGGGGGCAGTTGAAACTGAAGCTTTCTTT. Variable domain in full (rest from reference TRBV19 and TRBJ1-1): DGGITQSPKYLFRKEGQNVTLSCEQNLNHDAMYWYRQDPGQGLRLIYYSQIVNDFQKGDIAEGYSVSREKKESFPLTVTSAQKNPTAFYLCASSTAQGAVETEAFFGQGTRLTVV.

The chain is built from TRBV27 and TRBJ1-1; 8 bases are shared with TRBD1. The V and J ends lost 6 bases and 3 bases, in that order; junction bases with no gene match: 3. In germline, CDR1 is MNHEY, CDR2 SMNVEV (reference sequence). The CDR3 sequence is 13 residues long. CDR3 sequence reads: CASRPQGDTEAFF. The CDR3 bases are TGTGCCAGCAGGCCACAGGGGGACACTGAAGCTTTCTTT.

The chain joins TRBV29-1 to TRBJ2-5, with no clear D. The CDR3 covers 12 residues. V gave up 4 bases and J gave up 5 bases, with 11 bases separating them. CDR1 is SQVTM, CDR2 ANQGSEA, per germline. CDR3 loop: CSVVGYIETQYF. The CDR3 region has the DNA TGCAGCGTTGTTGGGTATATTGAGACCCAGTACTTC.

This clonotype was picked up many times. This chain uses TRBV7-4 with TRBJ1-5, with unresolved D. Germline loops: CDR1 SGHVT, CDR2 SQSDAQ. The CDR3 extends over 15 amino acids. V dropped 1 base and J dropped 2 bases, with 9 bases sitting between them. The CDR3 coding sequence is TGTGCCAGCAGCTTAGGGGCGATCCGCAATCAGCCCCAGCATTTT. This codes for CASSLGAIRNQPQHF.

The rearrangement joins TRBV19 to TRBJ2-1, with D possibly being TRBD1 (5 bases). Germline V gene sequence: CDR1 LNHDA, CDR2 SQIVND (reference sequence). Trimming removed 3 bases at V and 8 bases at J, with 17 bases between. The CDR3 has 15 amino acids. The CDR3 DNA reads TGTGCCAGTAGTATGGTAGGGGCGCCTATAGATGAGCAGTTCTTC. It encodes CASSMVGAPIDEQFF.

Ten or more counts support this clonotype. CDR3 amino acids: CASSLFGDEQYF. CDR3 sequence (DNA): TGTGCCAGCAGCTTATTTGGCGACGAGCAGTACTTC. The chain couples TRBV7-8 to TRBJ2-7, with unresolved D. CDR3 length equals 12 residues. The ends were cut back, 2 bases at V and 5 bases at J, with 7 bases in the middle. The germline V gene has CDR1 SGHVS and CDR2 FQNEAQ.

V usage is TRBV6-6 and J usage is TRBJ1-3, with 7 bases lining up with TRBD1. In germline, CDR1 is MNHNY, CDR2 SVGAGI (reference sequence). V lost 4 bases, J lost 4 bases, and 7 bases stayed unmatched. The CDR3 consists of 15 residues. The CDR3, as DNA: TGTGCCAGCAGTTCCGCCGGGACAGCGGGAAACACCATATATTTT. As protein: CASSSAGTAGNTIYF.

This clonotype was counted many times. The V gene is TRBV7-8, the J gene TRBJ1-1; 9 bases fit TRBD1. Germline V gives CDR1 SGHVS, CDR2 FQNEAQ. The CDR3 has 14 residues. V lost 5 bases and J lost 8; bases outside the gene matches: 9. CDR3 in DNA: TGTGCCAGCAGCCCGTGGACAGGGGTAATCGAAGCTTTCTTT. This translates into CASSPWTGVIEAFF.

The chain joins TRBV24-1 to TRBJ2-2; TRBD2 agrees at 7 bases. The CDR3 loop spans 16 amino acids. With V trimmed by 4 bases and J by 4 bases, 8 bases remained unmatched. The germline V gene encodes CDR1 KGHDR and CDR2 SFDVKD. The CDR3: CATSEASGRITGELFF. The CDR3 region has the DNA TGTGCCACCAGTGAGGCTAGCGGAAGAATCACCGGGGAGCTGTTTTTT.

This clonotype came up once. A junction boundary mismatches the germline segment, possibly from a read error. The genes are TRBV6-2 or TRBV6-3 and TRBJ1-2; possibly TRBD1 for D (5 bases). From germline, CDR1 is MNHEY and CDR2 SVGEGT. The CDR3 consists of 14 residues. CDR3 loop: CDSSYPDSIYGYTF. The CDR3, as DNA: TGTGACAGCAGTTACCCCGACAGTATCTATGGCTACACCTTC.

The chain couples TRBV5-8 to TRBJ1-5; D is ambiguous. The CDR3 extends over 12 amino acids. Germline V gene lookup returns CDR1 SGHTS and CDR2 YDEGEE. Trimming shortened V by 4 bases and J by 3 bases, and 5 bases separated the two germline ends. CDR3 protein: CASSPFNQPQHF. The CDR3 bases are TGTGCCAGCAGCCCCTTCAATCAGCCCCAGCATTTT. Full variable domain (outside the CDR3, taken from reference TRBV5-8 and TRBJ1-5): EAGVTQSPTHLIKTRGQQATLRCSPISGHTSVYWYQQALGLGLQFLLWYDEGEERNRGNFPPRFSGRQFPNYSSELNVNALELEDSALYLCASSPFNQPQHFGDGTRLSIL.

In regard to this clonotype: Since a much larger clone is just one base distant, this may be a read error. V is TRBV11-1 and J is TRBJ2-2; D is ambiguous. The CDR3 is made up of 15 amino acids. Germline V gene data show CDR1 as SGHAT and CDR2 as FQDESV (reference sequence). CDR3 nucleotides: TGTGCCAGCAGCCTGGGTAGGGTCCACACCGTGGAGCTGTTTTTT. Protein sequence: CASSLGRVHTVELFF.

The chain combines TRBV12-3 or TRBV12-4 with TRBJ1-2, with 8 nucleotides matching TRBD1. The CDR3 is 13 residues long. J lost 8 bases, V lost 6 bases, and 8 bases had no gene match. The CDR3 nucleotides are TGTGCCAGCAGCCGGACAGGGTTCGTCGGCTACACCTTC. Encoded protein: CASSRTGFVGYTF.

V usage is TRBV4-2 and J usage is TRBJ1-2; 9 bases match TRBD1. The junction had 5 bases not matched to a gene; V was cut back by 1 base and J by 5 bases. The CDR3 is 15 residues long. Germline loops: CDR1 LGHNA, CDR2 YNFKEQ. CDR3: CASSQGGTGRYGYTF. In DNA form, the CDR3 reads TGTGCCAGCAGCCAAGGCGGGACAGGGAGATATGGCTACACCTTC.

This clonotype came up many times. The chain has TRBV7-9 and TRBJ2-5; 7 nucleotides match TRBD2. The CDR3 length is 14 residues. Germline trimming cut 5 bases from V and 4 bases from J; bases unmatched to any gene: 7. CDR1 and CDR2 from the germline V gene are SEHNR and FQNEAQ (reference sequence). CDR3 coding DNA: TGTGCCAGCAGCGCGGGAGCCAGCGGAGAGACCCAGTACTTC. This translates into CASSAGASGETQYF.

The DNA of the CDR3 is TGTGCCAGCAGCTTAGGAGGGGGCCAGGGCAATGAGCAGTTCTTC. It specifies CASSLGGGQGNEQFF. The chain uses TRBV11-2 and TRBJ2-1; 7 positions match TRBD1. Germline values: CDR1 SGHAT, CDR2 FQNNGV. The CDR3 extends over 15 amino acids. With 1 base clipped from V and 6 bases from J, the junction kept 6 bases outside the gene matches.

In DNA, the CDR3 is TGTGCCAGCAGCCCGGAGCTGGCACCAAAAGAGACCCAGTACTTC. It codes for CASSPELAPKETQYF. The chain links TRBV11-2 to TRBJ2-5, with no clear D. Trimming removed 5 bases from V and 3 bases from J, with 16 bases in between. Germline V gene lookup returns CDR1 SGHAT and CDR2 FQNNGV. The length of the CDR3 is 15 residues.

This clonotype has ten or more counts. The CDR3 sequence: CASSPLGGRQNTEAFF. In nucleotides, the CDR3 is TGTGCCAGCAGCCCCTTGGGGGGCAGGCAGAACACTGAAGCTTTCTTT. The rearrangement links TRBV11-2 to TRBJ1-1; D might be TRBD1 (6 bases). This CDR3 contains 16 residues. From germline, CDR1 is SGHAT and CDR2 FQNNGV. Trimming stripped 5 bases from V and 1 base from J, with 17 bases between.

The V and J genes are TRBV6-6 and TRBJ2-7, with 8 bases lining up with TRBD2. V dropped 5 bases and J dropped 4; count of bases not matched to a gene: 10. The CDR3 consists of 15 residues. Germline V gene data show CDR1 as MNHNY and CDR2 as SVGAGI (reference sequence). The CDR3 here is CASSGWEQRGYEQYF. The CDR3 nucleotides read TGTGCCAGCAGTGGCTGGGAGCAGCGGGGGTACGAGCAGTACTTC.

This clonotype was seen many times. The CDR3: CASSLIGGGSETQYF. The CDR3 nucleotides are TGTGCCAGCAGCTTAATCGGCGGGGGGAGTGAGACCCAGTACTTC. The chain employs TRBV7-2 and TRBJ2-5; TRBD2 matches at 8 bases. This CDR3 has 15 residues. CDR1 and CDR2 (germline): SGHTA, FQGNSA. J was trimmed by 5 bases and V by 2 bases; bases with no gene match: 7.

For this clonotype: Likely a read error: the CDR3 ends without its conserved phenylalanine or tryptophan. The limits of the CDR3 on the DNA are not certain, so only TCRdb's listed CDR3 is given. The rearrangement links TRBV11-2 to TRBJ1-1. 14 amino acids form the CDR3, both terminal residues included. Germline values: CDR1 SGHAT, CDR2 FQNNGV. This CDR3 reads CASSSGPERTEDFL.

This clonotype was seen once. V and J are TRBV19 and TRBJ1-5; 10 bases line up with TRBD1. The trim removed 8 bases at V and 7 bases at J, leaving 8 bases unmatched. The V gene's germline CDR1 is LNHDA and CDR2 SQIVND (reference sequence). The CDR3 has 14 amino acids. CDR3 in DNA: TGTGCCAGTGGGGGGACAGGGGAACGACAGCCCCAGCATTTT. Its translation: CASGGTGERQPQHF.